What follows are 30 T cell receptor beta chains derived from one specimen sequenced in a study of T-cell reconstitution after alpha-beta-depleted transplantation in children. Using unique molecular identifiers, the investigators prepared the TCRbeta library. TCRdb called the PCR reads again in MiXCR, with one record for every CDR3 protein. Of around 370,000 distinct CDR3 sequences in the sample, 9% to 12% were seen once. Sequencing used PBMCs from the stem cell graft donor, obtained from the stem cell graft. These receptors originate from a human donor who donated a stem cell graft to a child with acute lymphoblastic leukemia.

This clonotype showed up just a few times. The chain is built from TRBV12-3 or TRBV12-4 and TRBJ1-5; D is ambiguous. The CDR3 is made up of 14 amino acids. V was clipped by 7 bases and J by 6 bases, with 16 bases between them. CDR3 nucleotide sequence: TGTGCCAGCACTACGGCGGGGATTTTTCAGCCCCAGCATTTT. Its translation is CASTTAGIFQPQHF.

This clonotype was seen at least ten times. This CDR3 reads CSAKQREKRFF. Here the CDR3 DNA reads TGCAGTGCTAAACAGCGGGAGAAACGATTCTTC. The V and J genes are TRBV20-1 and TRBJ2-1, with TRBD2 identical over 8 bases. Germline V lookup: CDR1 DFQATT, CDR2 SNEGSKA (reference sequence). The V segment lost 4 bases and the J segment 16 bases; nucleotides outside the gene matches: 9. CDR3 length: 11 amino acids.

This clonotype has more than one count but fewer than ten. This chain joins TRBV6-5 and TRBJ1-2, with 10 bases matching TRBD1. From germline, CDR1 is MNHEY and CDR2 SVGAGI. With V trimmed by 4 bases and J by 1 base, 6 bases remained unmatched. The CDR3 is 16 amino acids. The CDR3 bases are TGTGCCAGCAGTTCTCCGACAGGGGGCTATAACTATGGCTACACCTTC. This encodes CASSSPTGGYNYGYTF.

The chain employs TRBV20-1 and TRBJ2-5; no definite D call. Trimming cost V 0 bases and J 0 bases, with 8 bases left between them. This CDR3 is built from 14 residues. CDR1 is DFQATT and CDR2 is SNEGSKA in the germline V gene (reference sequence). DNA for the CDR3: TGCAGTGCTAGAGAGAACCTGTACCAAGAGACCCAGTACTTC. Its protein product is CSARENLYQETQYF.

This clonotype was seen at least ten times. V usage is TRBV9 and J usage is TRBJ1-3; D might be TRBD1 (5 bases). This CDR3 contains 16 residues. The ends were cut back, 3 bases at V and 2 bases at J, with 15 bases in the middle. Per the germline V gene, CDR1 is SGDLS and CDR2 is YYNGEE. The CDR3 loop is CASSEKEGRPGNTIYF. In DNA, the CDR3 is TGTGCCAGCAGCGAGAAAGAGGGGCGCCCTGGAAACACCATATATTTT.

The chain couples TRBV11-1 to TRBJ2-2; 8 bases match TRBD2. CDR3 length equals 19 residues. The V and J ends lost 4 bases and 7 bases, in that order; junction bases with no gene match: 20. Germline CDR1 and CDR2: SGHAT and FQDESV (reference sequence). CDR3 in DNA: TGTGCCAGCAGCTCAACGCCCGTATCTGGACTAGCCGTCGACGGGGAGCTGTTTTTT. Translation: CASSSTPVSGLAVDGELFF.

This clonotype was recorded at least ten times. This chain joins TRBV7-6 and TRBJ1-1, with unresolved D. This CDR3 has 18 amino acids. V was shortened by 0 bases and J by 5 bases, with 22 bases between the two germline ends. Germline CDR1 and CDR2: SGHVS and FNYEAQ. The CDR3 DNA reads as TGTGCCAGCAGCTTAGCGCGTTTGGGCGGAGGAGTAGGGACTGAAGCTTTCTTT. Its translation: CASSLARLGGGVGTEAFF.

CDR3 loop: CAWSGPGRKLITGANVLTF. As DNA, the CDR3 is TGTGCCTGGAGTGGCCCCGGGCGAAAGCTAATCACTGGGGCCAACGTCCTGACTTTC. This chain links TRBV30 with TRBJ2-6; D is unclear. Germline assignment: CDR1 GTSNPN and CDR2 SVGIG (reference sequence). The CDR3 runs to 19 residues. Trimming left V 1 base short and J 2 bases short, with 21 bases between.

Regarding this clonotype: A much larger clone sits a single nucleotide away, making a read error possible. The chain has TRBV12-3 or TRBV12-4 and TRBJ2-5; TRBD1 aligns across 8 bases. The ends lost 4 bases at V and 4 bases at J; junction bases unmatched: 2. CDR3 length: 13 amino acids. CDR3 DNA: TGTGCCAGCAGTTCGACAGGGGCAGAGACCCAGTACTTC. Protein product: CASSSTGAETQYF.

V usage is TRBV10-2 and J usage is TRBJ2-7; 9 bases are a match to TRBD2. The germline V gene encodes CDR1 WSHSY and CDR2 SAAADI. The length of the CDR3 is 14 residues. Trimming took 4 bases from V and 0 from J; bases not matched to a gene: 1. CDR3 nucleotides: TGCGCCAGCAGTGTTAGCGGGAGCTCCTACGAGCAGTACTTC. It specifies CASSVSGSSYEQYF.

The chain is built from TRBV4-2 and TRBJ2-1, with unresolved D. This CDR3 has 14 residues. The V end was cut by 3 bases, the J end by 4 bases, with 10 bases between. From germline, CDR1 is LGHNA and CDR2 YNFKEQ. CDR3 residues: CASSHYRGYNEQFF. DNA of the CDR3: TGTGCCAGCAGCCACTACCGAGGATACAATGAGCAGTTCTTC.

This clonotype was counted only a few times. The chain carries TRBV27 and TRBJ2-2; tentatively, D is TRBD1 (7 bases). There are 15 residues in the CDR3. The V and J ends lost 3 bases and 4 bases respectively, with 12 bases between them. Germline assignment: CDR1 MNHEY and CDR2 SMNVEV (reference sequence). The CDR3 spells CASSLRGQLTGELFF. The CDR3 DNA reads as TGTGCCAGCAGTTTGCGGGGACAGCTCACCGGGGAGCTGTTTTTT.

CDR3 in DNA: TGTGCCAGCAGCCAAGATCCCGGGGGAGGGGATGGCTACACCTTC. Protein sequence: CASSQDPGGGDGYTF. This sequence joins TRBV4-2 and TRBJ1-2; weak D call: TRBD1 (5 bases). The germline V gene has CDR1 LGHNA and CDR2 YNFKEQ. V dropped 0 bases and J dropped 6 bases, with 14 bases sitting between them. This CDR3 comprises 15 residues.

This clonotype was seen repeatedly, ten times or more. The chain combines TRBV15 with TRBJ2-3; 9 bases line up with TRBD1. Looked up from germline, CDR1 is LNHNV and CDR2 is YYDKDF (reference sequence). The CDR3 spans 14 residues. V was pared by 8 bases and J by 5 bases, with 8 bases of the junction left unmatched. CDR3 region: CATSPTGGIDTQYF. The CDR3 DNA reads as TGTGCCACCTCGCCGACAGGGGGTATAGATACGCAGTATTTT.

This chain links TRBV5-5 with TRBJ2-1; 7 bases match TRBD2. The CDR3 is 15 amino acids. J gave up 1 base and V 4 bases, and 5 bases lay outside the gene matches. Germline V gene lookup returns CDR1 SGHKS and CDR2 YYEKEE (reference sequence). CDR3 residues: CASSGAGVSYNEQFF. As DNA, the CDR3 is TGTGCCAGCAGCGGGGCGGGAGTGTCCTACAATGAGCAGTTCTTC.

The gene calls are TRBV20-1 and TRBJ1-4, with D unclear. CDR3 size: 11 residues. CDR1 is DFQATT and CDR2 is SNEGSKA in the germline V gene (reference sequence). Trimming took 5 bases from V and 10 from J, leaving 11 bases between them. This CDR3 reads CSAFSRGKLFF. The CDR3, as DNA: TGCAGTGCTTTCTCACGGGGAAAACTGTTTTTT.

The chain employs TRBV6-2 or TRBV6-3 and TRBJ2-7; TRBD2 agrees at 7 bases. Germline V CDR1 and CDR2: MNHEY, SVGEGT. The CDR3 has 14 residues. The trim removed 7 bases at V and 5 bases at J, leaving 11 bases unmatched. The CDR3 nucleotides are TGTGCCAGCACCCTCCGGGGCGGGAGCGACGAGCAGTACTTC. Translated: CASTLRGGSDEQYF.

There are many counts of this clonotype. The chain has TRBV29-1 and TRBJ2-7; D may be TRBD1 or TRBD2 (5 bases each). The CDR3 is 12 residues long. Germline-derived CDR1 and CDR2 are SQVTM and ANQGSEA. Trimming left V 3 bases short and J 6 bases short, with 12 bases between. The CDR3 spells CSVEGEGPEQYF. The CDR3 region has the DNA TGCAGCGTTGAGGGTGAGGGGCCCGAGCAGTACTTC.

This clonotype has more than one count but fewer than ten. This chain joins TRBV6-2 or TRBV6-3 and TRBJ1-1; 8 bases agree with TRBD1. CDR3 length: 12 amino acids. V lost 5 bases and J lost 7; bases outside the gene matches: 3. Germline lookup yields CDR1 MNHEY and CDR2 SVGEGT. CDR3 protein: CASSRTGREAFF. As DNA, the CDR3 is TGTGCCAGCAGTAGGACAGGGCGTGAAGCTTTCTTT.

This clonotype was observed a handful of times. The chain links TRBV7-6 to TRBJ2-1; no reliable D call. CDR1 is SGHVS, CDR2 FNYEAQ, per germline. The CDR3 loop spans 13 amino acids. V was cut by 5 bases and J by 5 bases, with 10 bases left in between. CDR3: CASSLRNNNEQFF. As DNA, the CDR3 is TGTGCCAGCAGCCTACGAAACAACAATGAGCAGTTCTTC.

The V call is TRBV6-1, the J call TRBJ2-5; TRBD2 aligns across 7 bases. Trimming at V came to 4 bases and at J to 5 bases, leaving 7 bases not matched to a gene. CDR1 is MNHNS and CDR2 is SASEGT in the germline V gene. The CDR3 covers 14 residues. CDR3 DNA: TGTGCCAGCAGTGGGCGGGGGAACCTTGAGACCCAGTACTTC. Translation gives CASSGRGNLETQYF.

The rearrangement joins TRBV5-7 to TRBJ2-6; no firm D call. TRBV5-7 is filed as an ORF, its function uncertain. This CDR3 is 21 amino acids long. V lost 9 bases and J lost 0, with 31 bases in between. CDR3 in amino acids: CAMAPLLPGRRFFSGANVLTF. CDR3 coding DNA: TGTGCCATGGCCCCGTTACTCCCCGGCAGACGTTTCTTCTCTGGGGCCAACGTCCTGACTTTC.

The table lists this clonotype with a few counts. The chain employs TRBV5-1 and TRBJ2-1; 11 bases align to TRBD2. V was clipped by 0 bases and J by 4 bases; unmatched bases: 6. Germline V gene lookup returns CDR1 SGHRS and CDR2 YFSETQ. The CDR3 totals 17 residues. CDR3 residues: CASSLVGGTSGYNEQFF. In DNA, the CDR3 is TGCGCCAGCAGCTTGGTGGGGGGGACTAGCGGATACAATGAGCAGTTCTTC.

The chain recombines TRBV7-9 with TRBJ2-5; TRBD1 matches at 8 bases. Looked up from germline, CDR1 is SEHNR and CDR2 is FQNEAQ (reference sequence). V shed 5 bases and J 7 bases; nucleotides not matched to a gene: 12. The CDR3 is 15 amino acids. The CDR3 region is CASSGSQGAVGTQYF. For the CDR3, the DNA is TGTGCCAGCAGCGGAAGCCAGGGGGCCGTCGGGACCCAGTACTTC.

This clonotype was seen a few times. The genes are TRBV18 and TRBJ1-1; weak D call: TRBD1 (6 bases). The germline V gene has CDR1 KGHSH and CDR2 LQKENI. This CDR3 comprises 14 residues. Trimming shortened V by 4 bases and J by 1 base, and 10 bases separated the two germline ends. For the CDR3, the DNA is TGTGCCAGCTCACAGTCGGGACAGAACACTGAAGCTTTCTTT. Its translation: CASSQSGQNTEAFF.

The CDR3 sequence is CASSKGGTSGSKNEQFF. The CDR3 DNA follows: TGTGCCAGCAGCAAAGGAGGGACTAGCGGGAGTAAGAATGAGCAGTTCTTC. The genes are TRBV21-1 and TRBJ2-1; TRBD2 reflects the table's D call only, with no check against the DNA. TRBV21-1 is assigned pseudogene status. The CDR3 is 17 amino acids.

Only a few counts were recorded for this clonotype. V usage is TRBV9 and J usage is TRBJ2-1, with 14 bases identical to TRBD2. Germline V lookup: CDR1 SGDLS, CDR2 YYNGEE. The V and J ends lost 4 bases and 3 bases, in that order; junction bases with no gene match: 3. There are 16 residues in the CDR3. CDR3 sequence reads: CASSLGLAGDYNEQFF. The DNA of the CDR3 is TGTGCCAGCAGCCTGGGACTAGCGGGAGACTACAATGAGCAGTTCTTC. Together with reference TRBV9 and TRBJ2-1, the CDR3 gives the full variable domain: DSGVTQTPKHLITATGQRVTLRCSPRSGDLSVYWYQQSLDQGLQFLIQYYNGEERAKGNILERFSAQQFPDLHSELNLSSLELGDSALYFCASSLGLAGDYNEQFFGPGTRLTVL.

The V gene is TRBV2, the J gene TRBJ2-1; TRBD2 agrees at 13 bases. With V trimmed by 11 bases and J by 1 base, 14 bases remained unmatched. CDR1 SNHLY and CDR2 FYNNEI come from the germline V gene. The CDR3 consists of 18 residues. The CDR3 sequence: CAFCSGTSGKWSYNEQFF. The CDR3 DNA is TGTGCCTTCTGTTCAGGGACTAGCGGGAAATGGTCCTACAATGAGCAGTTCTTC. The variable domain in full, with the rest retrieved from reference TRBV2 and TRBJ2-1, is EPEVTQTPSHQVTQMGQEVILRCVPISNHLYFYWYRQILGQKVEFLVSFYNNEISEKSEIFDDQFSVERPDGSNFTLKIRSTKLEDSAMYFCAFCSGTSGKWSYNEQFFGPGTRLTVL.

V and J are TRBV7-9 and TRBJ2-1, with D perhaps matching TRBD2 (6 bases). Trimming shortened V by 4 bases and J by 10 bases, and 20 bases separated the two germline ends. CDR3 length equals 15 residues. Per the germline V gene, CDR1 is SEHNR and CDR2 is FQNEAQ (reference sequence). CDR3 sequence reads: CASSSPGLPFGEQFF. The CDR3, as DNA: TGTGCCAGCAGCTCACCGGGACTTCCCTTCGGAGAGCAGTTCTTC.

This clonotype was observed a handful of times. The chain is built from TRBV20-1 and TRBJ2-7; TRBD2 agrees at 11 bases. Germline CDR1 DFQATT, CDR2 SNEGSKA (reference sequence). V dropped 1 base and J dropped 3; count of bases not matched to a gene: 5. This CDR3 region has 15 residues. CDR3 protein: CSARVVAGGRYEQYF. The CDR3 coding sequence is TGCAGTGCTAGAGTAGTAGCGGGAGGGCGCTACGAGCAGTACTTC.